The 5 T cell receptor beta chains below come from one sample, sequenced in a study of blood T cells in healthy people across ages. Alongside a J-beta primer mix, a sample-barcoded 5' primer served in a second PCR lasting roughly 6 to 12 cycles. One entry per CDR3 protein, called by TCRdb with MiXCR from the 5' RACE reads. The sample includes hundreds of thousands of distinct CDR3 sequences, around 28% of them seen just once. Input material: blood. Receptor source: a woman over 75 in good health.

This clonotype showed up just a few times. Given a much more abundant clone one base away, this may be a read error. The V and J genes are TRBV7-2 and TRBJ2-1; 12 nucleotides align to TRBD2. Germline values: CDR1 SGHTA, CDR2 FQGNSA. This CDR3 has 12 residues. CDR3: CASSLLAGGPIF. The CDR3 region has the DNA TGTGCCAGCAGCCTCCTAGCGGGGGGGCCGATCTTC.

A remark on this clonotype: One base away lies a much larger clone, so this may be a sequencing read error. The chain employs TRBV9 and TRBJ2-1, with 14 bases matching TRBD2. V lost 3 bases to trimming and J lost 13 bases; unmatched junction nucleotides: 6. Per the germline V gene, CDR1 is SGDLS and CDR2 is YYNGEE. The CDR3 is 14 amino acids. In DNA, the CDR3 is TGTGCCAGCAGCGCGACTAGCGGGGGGGAGACCCAGTTCTTC. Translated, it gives CASSATSGGETQFF. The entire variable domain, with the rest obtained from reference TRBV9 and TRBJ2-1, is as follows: DSGVTQTPKHLITATGQRVTLRCSPRSGDLSVYWYQQSLDQGLQFLIQYYNGEERAKGNILERFSAQQFPDLHSELNLSSLELGDSALYFCASSATSGGETQFFGPGTRLTVL.

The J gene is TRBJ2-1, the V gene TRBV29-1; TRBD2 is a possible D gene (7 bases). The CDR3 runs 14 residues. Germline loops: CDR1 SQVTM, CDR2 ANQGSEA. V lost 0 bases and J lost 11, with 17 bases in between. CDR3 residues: CSVEDLLAGAKQFF. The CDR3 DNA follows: TGCAGCGTTGAAGATCTACTGGCGGGGGCGAAGCAGTTCTTC.

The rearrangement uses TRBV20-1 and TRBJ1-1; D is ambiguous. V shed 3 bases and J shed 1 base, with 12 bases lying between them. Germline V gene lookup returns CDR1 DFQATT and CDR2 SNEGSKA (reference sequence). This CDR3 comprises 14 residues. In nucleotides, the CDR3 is TGCAGTGCTAGTGCCTCCTCGGGGAACACTGAAGCTTTCTTT. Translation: CSASASSGNTEAFF.

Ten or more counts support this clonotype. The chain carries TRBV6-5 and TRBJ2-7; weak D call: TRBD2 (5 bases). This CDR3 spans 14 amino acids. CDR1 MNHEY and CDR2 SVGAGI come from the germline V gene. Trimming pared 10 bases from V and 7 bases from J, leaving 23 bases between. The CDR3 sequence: CATLRDGRTREQYF. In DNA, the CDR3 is TGTGCCACCCTGAGAGATGGCAGGACTCGAGAGCAGTACTTC.